This T cell receptor beta chain was profiled in a study of shared clonotypes between healthy human individuals. Study-wide results and limits: Clonotype sharing among donors likely depends on sequencing depth.

Concerning this clone: Its target is not known.

All donors were Caucasian adults living in Nashville, Tennessee. About 100 million PBMCs per unsorted sample were used for genomic DNA. CDR1 is SNHLY and CDR2 is FYNNEI in the germline V gene. The CDR3 is 14 residues long. Trimming removed 4 bases at V and 4 bases at J, with 13 bases between. Each cell subset's genomic DNA was divided evenly among several immunoSEQ plates. Method: immunoSEQ multiplex PCR; TCRdb's copy keeps in-frame clones and lacks some. Of 490,000 or so clones listed, 70% to 80% are singletons. Sequenced input: PBMCs. This chain connects TRBV2 to TRBJ2-5; a possible D gene is TRBD2 (5 bases). This clonotype was sampled from a woman aged 40 to 50 in good health. Some clones in this sample may be carry-over from other donors' samples. The CDR3 DNA reads as TGTGCCAGCAGTGTAGCGCTCACCCTAGAGACCCAGTACTTC. Translation gives CASSVALTLETQYF.